The present T cell receptor beta chain was sequenced within a study of blood T cell repertoires in COVID-19. Study-wide background: COVID-19 samples, acute and convalescent, were from the United States, Italy and Spain. T cells, B-cell-depleted T cells, or PBMCs supplied cDNA or gDNA.

Germline lookup yields CDR1 SGHNT and CDR2 YENEEA. This CDR3 spans 14 amino acids. The V end lost 4 bases, the J end lost 7 bases, and 16 bases lay between the germline ends. Here immunoSEQ multiplex PCR was the method, and the copy in TCRdb shows in-frame clones only, minus some. The sample shows around 200,000 clones, about 90% of them seen only once. The source of this sequence is a woman aged 45-60 years with acute or convalescent COVID-19. Sequencing was done on a sample of peripheral blood. This sequence joins TRBV11-3 and TRBJ1-2; a weak D match, TRBD1 (5 bases). CDR3 bases: TGTGCCAGCAGCTATGGGGGGACGGAGTCTGGCTACACCTTC. Protein: CASSYGGTESGYTF.